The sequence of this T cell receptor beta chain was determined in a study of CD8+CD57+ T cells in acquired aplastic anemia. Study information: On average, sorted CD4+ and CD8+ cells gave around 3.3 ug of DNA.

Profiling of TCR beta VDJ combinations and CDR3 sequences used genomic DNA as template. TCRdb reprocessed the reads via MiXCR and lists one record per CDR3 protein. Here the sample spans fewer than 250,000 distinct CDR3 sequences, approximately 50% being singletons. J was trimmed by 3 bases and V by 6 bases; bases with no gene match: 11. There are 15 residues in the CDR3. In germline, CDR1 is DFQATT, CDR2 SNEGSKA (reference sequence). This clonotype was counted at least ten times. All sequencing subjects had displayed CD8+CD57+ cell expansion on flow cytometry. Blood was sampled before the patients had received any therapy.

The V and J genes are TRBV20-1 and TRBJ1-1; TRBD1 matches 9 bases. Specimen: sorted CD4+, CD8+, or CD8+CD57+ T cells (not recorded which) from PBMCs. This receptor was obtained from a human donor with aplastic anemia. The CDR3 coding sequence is TGCAGTGCATCAATTCCGGGACAGGGATACACTGAAGCTTTCTTT. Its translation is CSASIPGQGYTEAFF.